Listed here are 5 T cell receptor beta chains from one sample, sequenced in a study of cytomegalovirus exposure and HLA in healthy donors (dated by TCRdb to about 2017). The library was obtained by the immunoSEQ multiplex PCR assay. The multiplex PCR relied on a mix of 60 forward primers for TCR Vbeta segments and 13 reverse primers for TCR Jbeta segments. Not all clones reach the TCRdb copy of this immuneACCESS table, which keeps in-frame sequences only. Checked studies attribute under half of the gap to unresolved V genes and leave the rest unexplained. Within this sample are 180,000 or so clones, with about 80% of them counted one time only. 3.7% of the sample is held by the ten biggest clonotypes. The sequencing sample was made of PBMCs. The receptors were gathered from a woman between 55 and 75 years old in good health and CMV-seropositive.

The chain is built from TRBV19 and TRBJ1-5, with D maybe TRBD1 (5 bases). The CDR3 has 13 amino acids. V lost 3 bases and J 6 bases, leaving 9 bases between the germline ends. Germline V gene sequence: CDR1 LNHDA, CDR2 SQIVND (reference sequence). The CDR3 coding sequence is TGTGCCAGTAGTATCCGAAGGGGTCAGCCCCAGCATTTT. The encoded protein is CASSIRRGQPQHF.

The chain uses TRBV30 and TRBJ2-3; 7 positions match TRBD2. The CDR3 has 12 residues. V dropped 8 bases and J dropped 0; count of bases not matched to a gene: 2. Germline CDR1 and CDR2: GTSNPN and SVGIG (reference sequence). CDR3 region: CASGASTDTQYF. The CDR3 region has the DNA TGTGCCAGCGGGGCGAGCACAGATACGCAGTATTTT.

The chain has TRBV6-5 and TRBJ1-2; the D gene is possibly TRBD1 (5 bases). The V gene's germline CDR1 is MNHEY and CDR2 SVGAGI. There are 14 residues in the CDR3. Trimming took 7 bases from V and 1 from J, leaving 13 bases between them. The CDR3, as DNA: TGTGCCAGCAACCCCGACGGGGGTAACTATGGCTACACCTTC. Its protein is CASNPDGGNYGYTF.

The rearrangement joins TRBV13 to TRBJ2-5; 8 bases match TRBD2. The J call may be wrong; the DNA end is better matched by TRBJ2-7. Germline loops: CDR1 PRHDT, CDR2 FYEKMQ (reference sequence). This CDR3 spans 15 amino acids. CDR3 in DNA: TGTGCCAGCAGCTCCCGGGGGGGAGTCTCCTACGAGCAGTACTTC. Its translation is CASSSRGGVSYEQYF.

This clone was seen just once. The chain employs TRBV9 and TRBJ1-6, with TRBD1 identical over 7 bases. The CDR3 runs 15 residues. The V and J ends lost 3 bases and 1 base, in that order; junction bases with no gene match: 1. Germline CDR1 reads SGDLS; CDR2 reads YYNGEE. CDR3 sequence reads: CASSAQGSYNSPLHF. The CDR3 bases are TGTGCCAGCAGCGCACAGGGGTCCTATAATTCACCCCTCCACTTT. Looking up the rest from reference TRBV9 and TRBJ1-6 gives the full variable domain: DSGVTQTPKHLITATGQRVTLRCSPRSGDLSVYWYQQSLDQGLQFLIQYYNGEERAKGNILERFSAQQFPDLHSELNLSSLELGDSALYFCASSAQGSYNSPLHFGNGTRLTVT.